This TCR beta chain was documented in a study of cytomegalovirus exposure and HLA in healthy donors. Study observations and caveats: The authors judged a highly shared variant cluster likely a sequencing artifact. About 87% or about 30% of the time was how often most TCR beta V segments were productive, according to an earlier analysis. High sensitivity and specificity were reportedly achieved when the classifier diagnosed cytomegalovirus status. Presence/absence analyses rested on an assumption that sequencing depth was roughly uniform across donors.

Remarks on this clone: Its antigen is unidentified.

Per the germline V gene, CDR1 is SGDLS and CDR2 is YYNGEE. The V end lost 4 bases, the J end lost 9 bases, and 17 bases lay between the germline ends. The CDR3 runs 15 residues. Primers: 60 Vbeta forward and 13 Jbeta reverse. Measured with immunoSEQ multiplex PCR; TCRdb has only the in-frame clones, and not every one. This repertoire includes 80,000 to 100,000 clones. The chain combines TRBV9 with TRBJ1-6, with D perhaps TRBD1 (5 bases). The specimen sequenced was PBMCs. The receptor comes from a man aged 45-60 years in good health and CMV-seropositive. CDR3 in DNA: TGTGCCAGCAGCCCAGCGGGGAGGGGAAGTTCACCCCTCCACTTT. Its protein is CASSPAGRGSSPLHF.